This T cell receptor (beta chain) emerged from a study of blood T cell repertoires in COVID-19. The CDR3 covers 14 residues. CDR1 and CDR2 (germline): SGHTA, FQGNSA. Trimming removed 5 bases from V and 0 bases from J, with 9 bases in between. Participants were aged about 18 to 95 years, lived in 20 to 25 US areas, and enrolled virtually. In the original processing: Using reference gene primer amplification, nucleated cell counts were estimated. The method was immunoSEQ multiplex PCR; TCRdb's version includes in-frame clones alone and lacks a portion of them. Clone size and the V and J calls come from that table; the DNA yielded D and trimming. The sample has roughly 200,000 clones, 65% to 85% seen once; the top ten hold under 4%.

The TCR was taken from a woman aged 30 to 39 who had been exposed to COVID-19. Material: PBMCs or T cells enriched from blood (not recorded which). The gene calls are TRBV7-2 and TRBJ2-3, with D maybe TRBD1 (5 bases). CDR3 amino acids: CASSLGPSTDTQYF. Here the CDR3 DNA reads TGTGCCAGCAGCCTGGGGCCTAGCACAGATACGCAGTATTTT. Full variable domain (remainder filled in from reference TRBV7-2 and TRBJ2-3): GAGVSQSPSNKVTEKGKDVELRCDPISGHTALYWYRQSLGQGLEFLIYFQGNSAPDKSGLPSDRFSAERTGGSVSTLTIQRTQQEDSAVYLCASSLGPSTDTQYFGPGTRLTVL.